This T cell receptor beta chain was recovered during a study of blood T cell repertoires in COVID-19. Some clones are missing from TCRdb's copy, which holds only in-frame ones; the method was immunoSEQ multiplex PCR. The sample consists of fewer than 250,000 clones, around 90% of them appearing once. Trimming shortened V by 7 bases and J by 5 bases, and 14 bases separated the two germline ends. The CDR3 covers 14 residues. CDR1 SNHLY and CDR2 FYNNEI come from the germline V gene. Participants' own reports of clinical history determined their cohort assignment. Within 2 weeks of study entry, exposed participants had contacted a PCR-confirmed or clinician-diagnosed COVID-19 case.

The specimen sequenced was PBMCs or T cells enriched from blood (not recorded which). This clonotype originated in a man aged 25-45 years who had been exposed to COVID-19. This sequence joins TRBV2 and TRBJ1-4; D unresolved. The CDR3 DNA reads TGTGCCAGCATTTTGACAAGTAACAATGAAAAACTGTTTTTT. This translates into CASILTSNNEKLFF.